This T cell receptor beta chain was captured in a study of cytomegalovirus exposure and HLA in healthy donors. Study information: A data release that came early held approximately 85 million unique TCRs from HLA-typed donors. Study-level points and caveats: Donor immune exposure was known only as CMV serostatus. The study designated 150 or so TCR beta chains cytomegalovirus-associated.

Use of 60 Vbeta and 13 Jbeta primers characterized the PCR. Sequencing was performed with immunoSEQ multiplex PCR; in TCRdb, only in-frame clones are kept and a portion is missing. The sample includes under 150,000 clones, over 70% seen only once; the top ten take less than 3.5%. A word on this clone: Its specificity is unknown.

This CDR3 comprises 15 residues. Germline V gene lookup returns CDR1 SGHTA and CDR2 FQGNSA. Unmatched junction bases numbered 4, after V lost 5 bases and J lost 0 bases. This receptor was identified in a male donor in good health and CMV-seronegative. V usage is TRBV7-2 and J usage is TRBJ1-5; 7 nucleotides line up with TRBD1. Sequences were obtained from PBMCs. This CDR3 is CASSQGQSSNQPQHF. Written as DNA, the CDR3 is TGTGCCAGCAGCCAGGGACAGTCTAGCAATCAGCCCCAGCATTTT.